This T cell receptor (beta chain) was observed in a study of early T cells in non-severe SARS-CoV-2 infection. The overall study: Chains were not paired, and sequencing was done on bulk RNA from unsorted whole blood. Study observations and caveats: The matching step, a VDJdb search, favored anti-spike CD8 responses and missed private and CD4 specificities.

V lost 4 bases and J 8 bases, leaving 21 bases between the germline ends. The CDR3 covers 15 residues. Germline V CDR1 and CDR2: SGHRS, YFSETQ. In this sample, this clonotype turned up many times. Its matching antigen is unknown. Individual cDNA molecules each received unique molecular identifiers attached to them. MiXCR, applied by TCRdb to the 5' RACE reads, yields one record per CDR3 protein. This table has 80,000 or so distinct CDR3 sequences, about an eighth appearing once. The TCR originated in an adult who was a healthcare worker with PCR-confirmed SARS-CoV-2 infection or an uninfected control (not recorded which). The sequenced material came from whole blood. The chain has TRBV5-1 and TRBJ1-2; TRBD1 is a possible D gene (6 bases). The CDR3 DNA is TGCGCCAGCAGCGAGGGGGGTACAGGTTACCAAGGCTACACCTTC. Translated: CASSEGGTGYQGYTF.